These 20 T cell receptor beta chains were all obtained from the same sample, sequenced in a study of regulatory T cells in long-lasting Graves disease. Through Arm-PCR of CDR3 regions and iRepertoire HTBI primers, TCR beta libraries were built. TCRdb reprocessed the multiplex PCR reads via MiXCR and lists one record per CDR3 protein. The table lists 300,000 to 400,000 distinct CDR3 sequences, approximately 15% of them singletons. Sample time point: newly diagnosed GD, antithyroid drugs for less than 3 months. PBMC RNA was the source of the TCR library. This sample also appeared in a second study, on T cells in Graves' hyperthyroidism and ophthalmopathy.

Specimen: peripheral blood mononuclear cells (PBMCs), collected at new diagnosis, from a patient treated with antithyroid drugs. The receptors were sampled from a man aged 35-49 years with Graves disease.

A few counts support this clonotype. A much more abundant neighbour one base away suggests this may be a read error. The chain employs TRBV20-1 and TRBJ1-1, with D unclear. The CDR3 sequence is 11 residues long. Germline V gene lookup returns CDR1 DFQATT and CDR2 SNEGSKA (reference sequence). The CDR3 DNA is TGCAGTGCTGCTTCACGAGCTGAAGCTTGCTTT. It codes for CSAASRAEACF.

About this clonotype itself: Possible read error: a much larger clone is one base away. A read error is likely, as this CDR3 ends without the conserved phenylalanine or tryptophan. The J gene is TRBJ1-2, the V gene TRBV6-1, with D unclear. Germline V lookup: CDR1 MNHNS, CDR2 SASEGT. V was shortened by 4 bases and J by 2 bases, with 11 bases between the two germline ends. The CDR3 is made up of 14 amino acids. In DNA form, the CDR3 reads TGTGCCAGCAGTGCTAGGGCCAGAAACTATGGCTACACCCTC. This encodes CASSARARNYGYTL.

This rearrangement joins TRBV29-1 to TRBJ2-3; 8 nucleotides agree with TRBD2. V lost 2 bases, J lost 1 base, and 5 bases stayed unmatched. This CDR3 spans 15 amino acids. Germline-derived CDR1 and CDR2 are SQVTM and ANQGSEA. In nucleotides, the CDR3 is TGCAGCGTTGAACGGCGGGGGGTTGGCACAGATACGCAGTATTTT. It specifies CSVERRGVGTDTQYF.

A remark on this clonotype: This may stem from a read error, because a much larger clone lies one nucleotide away. The chain joins TRBV29-1 to TRBJ2-1; D may match TRBD1 or TRBD2 (5 bases each). CDR1 is SQVTM and CDR2 is ANQGSEA in the germline V gene. The germline V and J ends were trimmed by 4 bases and 8 bases, with 6 bases remaining between them. The CDR3 spans 10 residues. Here the CDR3 reads CSVGGHEQFF. In nucleotides, the CDR3 is TGCAGCGTTGGGGGACATGAGCAGTTCTTC.

The V gene is TRBV5-1, the J gene TRBJ2-1, with 10 bases identical to TRBD1. Matching the DNA end better, TRBJ2-5 makes the J call doubtful. CDR1 is SGHRS and CDR2 is YFSETQ in the germline V gene. This CDR3 has 14 residues. The CDR3 here is CASSRPDRGETQYF. The CDR3 DNA reads TGCGCCAGCAGCCGCCCGGACAGGGGGGAGACCCAGTACTTC.

Concerning this clonotype: This sequence may be a read error, since a much larger clone differs from it by one base. The chain uses TRBV30 and TRBJ1-6, with 7 bases that match TRBD1. CDR1 and CDR2 (germline): GTSNPN, SVGIG (reference sequence). The CDR3 runs to 14 residues. CDR3 protein: CAWIQNRGNSSLHF. The DNA of the CDR3 is TGTGCCTGGATTCAGAACAGGGGAAATTCATCCCTCCACTTT.

This clonotype was observed at least ten times. The rearrangement links TRBV20-1 to TRBJ2-7; no definite D call. The germline CDR1 and CDR2 sequences are DFQATT and SNEGSKA (reference sequence). V lost 3 bases, J lost 0 bases, and 9 bases lay in between. CDR3 length: 13 amino acids. CDR3 amino acids: CSASRGSSYEQYF. As DNA, the CDR3 is TGCAGTGCTAGTCGAGGAAGCTCCTACGAGCAGTACTTC.

This clonotype was seen a few times. The chain joins TRBV6-2 or TRBV6-3 to TRBJ1-6, with D tentatively TRBD1 (5 bases). The CDR3 is made up of 13 amino acids. Trimming took 6 bases from V and 8 from J, leaving 11 bases between them. Looked up from germline, CDR1 is MNHEY and CDR2 is SVGEGT. The CDR3 loop reads CASSLTQDSPLHF. In DNA, the CDR3 is TGTGCCAGCAGCCTTACACAGGATTCACCCCTCCACTTT.

At least ten counts were recorded for this clonotype. The rearrangement links TRBV9 to TRBJ2-5; 9 bases are shared with TRBD2. There are 15 residues in the CDR3. The germline V gene encodes CDR1 SGDLS and CDR2 YYNGEE. V lost 3 bases and J lost 3; bases outside the gene matches: 6. This CDR3 is CASSESGGLEETQYF. For the CDR3, the DNA is TGTGCCAGCAGCGAGAGCGGGGGGCTCGAAGAGACCCAGTACTTC.

This clonotype has just a few counts. V is TRBV20-1 and J is TRBJ2-3; TRBD2 agrees at 9 bases. Germline V lookup: CDR1 DFQATT, CDR2 SNEGSKA (reference sequence). The CDR3 runs 17 residues. The V and J ends lost 3 bases and 3 bases, in that order; junction bases with no gene match: 13. CDR3 sequence reads: CSARAPPSGGLTDTQYF. CDR3 in DNA: TGCAGTGCTAGGGCTCCCCCGAGCGGGGGGTTAACAGATACGCAGTATTTT.

This clonotype was counted ten times or more. The V gene is TRBV11-1, the J gene TRBJ1-1, with D perhaps matching TRBD1 (5 bases). Germline CDR1 and CDR2: SGHAT and FQDESV (reference sequence). This CDR3 is built from 16 residues. V lost 3 bases to trimming and J lost 3 bases, with 17 bases between them. This chain's CDR3 is CASSLRGGWSDTEAFF. The CDR3 DNA is TGTGCCAGCAGCTTGCGGGGGGGTTGGTCGGACACTGAAGCTTTCTTT.

This clonotype was detected ten times or more. The rearrangement joins TRBV7-2 to TRBJ2-1; TRBD1 aligns across 10 bases. The CDR3 has 13 residues. CDR1 SGHTA and CDR2 FQGNSA come from the germline V gene. V was pared by 4 bases and J by 14 bases, with 8 bases of the junction left unmatched. CDR3 in amino acids: CASSSSRQGAKFF. CDR3 nucleotides: TGTGCCAGCAGCTCCAGCCGACAGGGGGCTAAGTTCTTC. Variable domain in full (rest from reference TRBV7-2 and TRBJ2-1): GAGVSQSPSNKVTEKGKDVELRCDPISGHTALYWYRQSLGQGLEFLIYFQGNSAPDKSGLPSDRFSAERTGGSVSTLTIQRTQQEDSAVYLCASSSSRQGAKFFGPGTRLTVL.

In this sample, this clonotype turned up many times. The CDR3 sequence is CASSFPSGAPNTGELFF. The CDR3 coding sequence is TGTGCCAGCAGCTTCCCTTCGGGGGCGCCGAACACCGGGGAGCTGTTTTTT. The chain joins TRBV7-8 to TRBJ2-2, with D perhaps TRBD1 or TRBD2 (6 bases each). V was cut by 3 bases and J by 0 bases, with 14 bases left in between. Germline V gives CDR1 SGHVS, CDR2 FQNEAQ. There are 17 residues in the CDR3.

The V and J genes are TRBV6-1 and TRBJ1-6; D uncertain. The germline gives CDR1 MNHNS, CDR2 SASEGT. V shed 6 bases and J shed 7 bases, with 10 bases lying between them. This CDR3 has 13 residues. The CDR3 DNA sequence: TGTGCCAGCAGCCAAGACGGGAATTCACCCCTCCACTTT. Its translation is CASSQDGNSPLHF.

This chain uses TRBV27 with TRBJ1-1; TRBD1 is a possible D gene (5 bases). CDR3 length: 13 residues. Germline-derived CDR1 and CDR2 are MNHEY and SMNVEV (reference sequence). Trimming cost V 4 bases and J 8 bases, with 14 bases left between them. DNA of the CDR3: TGTGCCAGCAGTTATCGCCGGGACGAAGAAGCTTTCTTT. Translation gives CASSYRRDEEAFF.

The rearrangement links TRBV7-9 to TRBJ2-7; a weak D match, TRBD2 (6 bases). The CDR3 totals 15 residues. CDR1 is SEHNR, CDR2 FQNEAQ, per germline (reference sequence). The V end was cut by 5 bases, the J end by 3 bases, with 17 bases between. This CDR3 is CASSPRGSGNYEQYF. Here the CDR3 DNA reads TGTGCCAGCAGCCCCCGGGGGTCTGGTAACTACGAGCAGTACTTC.

This clonotype was picked up many times. The chain has TRBV28 and TRBJ2-6, with D perhaps given as TRBD1 or TRBD2 (5 bases each). The CDR3 has 18 amino acids. V was pared by 3 bases and J by 0 bases, with 15 bases between. CDR1 and CDR2 from the germline V gene are MDHEN and SYDVKM. CDR3: CASSLPWGSSSGANVLTF. The CDR3 DNA reads TGTGCCAGCAGTTTGCCTTGGGGGTCAAGCTCTGGGGCCAACGTCCTGACTTTC.

In its sample, this clonotype was seen many times. V gene TRBV27 combines with J gene TRBJ2-1; D may be TRBD2 (7 bases). In germline, CDR1 is MNHEY, CDR2 SMNVEV (reference sequence). This CDR3 is built from 21 residues. V was trimmed by 1 base and J by 1 base, leaving 26 bases between them. CDR3: CASSLFIGGGLGGASYNEQFF. The CDR3 nucleotides read TGTGCCAGCAGTTTATTTATCGGTGGGGGGTTAGGGGGGGCATCCTACAATGAGCAGTTCTTC.

The CDR3 spells CSVVGGETDTQYF. For the CDR3, the DNA is TGCAGCGTTGTGGGGGGGGAAACAGATACGCAGTATTTT. The chain has TRBV29-1 and TRBJ2-3, with 7 positions matching TRBD2. The CDR3 is made up of 13 amino acids. V lost 4 bases and J lost 3; bases outside the gene matches: 4. The germline gives CDR1 SQVTM, CDR2 ANQGSEA.

This chain uses TRBV5-1 with TRBJ2-5, with 7 positions matching TRBD1. The J segment lost 2 bases and the V segment lost 0 bases, leaving 7 bases of the junction unmatched. From germline, CDR1 is SGHRS and CDR2 YFSETQ. The CDR3 consists of 16 residues. The CDR3 is CASSLVGWGQQETQYF. DNA for the CDR3: TGCGCCAGCAGCTTGGTGGGTTGGGGACAGCAAGAGACCCAGTACTTC.